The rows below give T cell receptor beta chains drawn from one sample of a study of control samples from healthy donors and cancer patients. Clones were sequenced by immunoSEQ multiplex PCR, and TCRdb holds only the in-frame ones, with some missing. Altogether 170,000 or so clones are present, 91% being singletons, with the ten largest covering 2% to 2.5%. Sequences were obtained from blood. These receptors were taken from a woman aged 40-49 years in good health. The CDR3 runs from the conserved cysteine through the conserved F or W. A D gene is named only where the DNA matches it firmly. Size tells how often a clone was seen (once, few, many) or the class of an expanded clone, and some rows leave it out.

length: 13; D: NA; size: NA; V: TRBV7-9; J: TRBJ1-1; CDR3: CASNSGLNTEAFF; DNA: TGTGCCAGCAATTCGGGGCTAAACACTGAAGCTTTCTTT
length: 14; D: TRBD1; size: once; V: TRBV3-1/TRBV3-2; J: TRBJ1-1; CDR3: CASSSGQGNTEAFF; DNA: TGTGCCAGCAGCTCAGGACAGGGGAACACTGAAGCTTTCTTT
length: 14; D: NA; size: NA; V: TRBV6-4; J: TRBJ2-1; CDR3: CASSDEGGVNEQFF; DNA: TGTGCCAGCAGTGATGAGGGGGGGGTCAATGAGCAGTTCTTC
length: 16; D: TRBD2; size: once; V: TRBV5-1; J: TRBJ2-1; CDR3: CASSPMGGVGNNEQFF; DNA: TGCGCCAGCAGCCCTATGGGGGGGGTGGGGAACAATGAGCAGTTCTTC
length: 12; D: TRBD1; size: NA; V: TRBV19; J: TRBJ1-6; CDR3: CAAGDSNSPLHF; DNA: TGTGCCGCAGGGGACAGTAATTCACCCCTCCACTTT
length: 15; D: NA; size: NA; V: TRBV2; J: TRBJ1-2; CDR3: CASSTGTVRPYGYTF; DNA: TGTGCCAGCAGTACCGGAACAGTGAGACCCTATGGCTACACCTTC
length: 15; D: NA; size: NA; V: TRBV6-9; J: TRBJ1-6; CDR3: CASSHPRAFNSPLHF; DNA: TGTGCCAGCAGCCATCCCCGGGCGTTCAATTCACCCCTCCACTTT
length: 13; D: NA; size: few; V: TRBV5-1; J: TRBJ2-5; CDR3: CASSSMGGETQYF; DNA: TGCGCCAGCAGCTCGATGGGCGGGGAGACCCAGTACTTC
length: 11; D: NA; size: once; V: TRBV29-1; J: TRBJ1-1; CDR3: CSVVPGTEAFF; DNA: TGCAGCGTTGTCCCGGGAACTGAAGCTTTCTTT
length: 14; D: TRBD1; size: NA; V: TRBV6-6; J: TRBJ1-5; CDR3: CASKTTGGNQPQHF; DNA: TGTGCCAGCAAAACGACAGGGGGCAATCAGCCCCAGCATTTT
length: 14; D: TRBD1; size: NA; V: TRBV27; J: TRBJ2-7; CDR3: CASSLGTGVYEQYF; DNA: TGTGCCAGCAGTTTAGGGACAGGGGTTTACGAGCAGTACTTC
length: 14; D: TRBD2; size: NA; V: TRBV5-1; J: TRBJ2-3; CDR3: CASSSAGFADTQYF; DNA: TGCGCCAGCAGCTCAGCGGGATTCGCAGATACGCAGTATTTT
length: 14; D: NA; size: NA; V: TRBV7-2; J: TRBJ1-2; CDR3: CASSLQIDNYGYTF; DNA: TGTGCCAGCAGTCTCCAGATCGATAACTATGGCTACACCTTC
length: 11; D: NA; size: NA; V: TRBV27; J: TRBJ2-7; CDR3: CASSFFYEQYF; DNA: TGTGCCAGCAGTTTCTTCTACGAGCAGTACTTC
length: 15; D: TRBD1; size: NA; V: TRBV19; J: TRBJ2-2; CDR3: CASSIADRDTGELFF; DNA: TGTGCCAGTAGTATAGCCGACAGGGACACCGGGGAGCTGTTTTTT
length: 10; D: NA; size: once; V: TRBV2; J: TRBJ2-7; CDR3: CASKNDEQYF; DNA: TGTGCCAGCAAGAATGACGAGCAGTACTTC
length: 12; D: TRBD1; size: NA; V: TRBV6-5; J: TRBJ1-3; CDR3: CASSYTGGEEYF; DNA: TGTGCCAGCAGCTATACAGGGGGAGAAGAATATTTT
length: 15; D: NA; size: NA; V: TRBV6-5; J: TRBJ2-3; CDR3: CASSHRDSYTDTQYF; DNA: TGTGCCAGCAGCCACCGGGACTCATACACAGATACGCAGTATTTT
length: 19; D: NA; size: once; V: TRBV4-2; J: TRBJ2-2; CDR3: CASSPHEGAGLANTGELFF; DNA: TGTGCCAGCAGCCCCCACGAGGGGGCGGGACTCGCGAACACCGGGGAGCTGTTTTTT
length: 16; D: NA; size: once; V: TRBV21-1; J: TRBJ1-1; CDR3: CASSKGSPVKNTEAFF; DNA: TGTGCCAGCAGCAAAGGCAGTCCGGTTAAGAACACTGAAGCTTTCTTT
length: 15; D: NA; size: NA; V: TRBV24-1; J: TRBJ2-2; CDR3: CATSEGGANTGELFF; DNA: TGTGCCACCAGTGAGGGGGGAGCGAACACCGGGGAGCTGTTTTTT
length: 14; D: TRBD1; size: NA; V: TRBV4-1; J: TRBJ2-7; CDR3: CASSRGQGAYEQYF; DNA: TGCGCCAGCAGCCGGGGACAGGGGGCCTACGAGCAGTACTTC
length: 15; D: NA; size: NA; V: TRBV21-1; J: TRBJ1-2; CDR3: CASSPRQGFNYGYTF; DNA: TGTGCCAGCAGCCCCCGTCAGGGGTTCAACTATGGCTACACCTTC
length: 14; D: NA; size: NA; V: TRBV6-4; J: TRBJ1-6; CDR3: CASSEASFNSPLHF; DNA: TGTGCCAGCAGTGAGGCCAGCTTTAATTCACCCCTCCACTTT
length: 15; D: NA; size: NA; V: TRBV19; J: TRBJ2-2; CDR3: CASSIGAGATGELFF; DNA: TGTGCCAGTAGTATAGGGGCAGGGGCCACCGGGGAGCTGTTTTTT
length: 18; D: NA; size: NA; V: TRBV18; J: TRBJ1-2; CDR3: CASSMRGSGGTSVHGYTF; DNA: TGTGCCAGCTCGATGCGGGGGAGCGGAGGGACTTCGGTCCATGGCTACACCTTC
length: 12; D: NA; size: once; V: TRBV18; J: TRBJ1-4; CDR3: CASSLTNEKLFF; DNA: TGTGCCAGCTCACTTACTAATGAAAAACTGTTTTTT
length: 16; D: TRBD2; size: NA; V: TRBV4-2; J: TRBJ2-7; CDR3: CASSQASRGGNYEQYF; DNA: TGTGCCAGCAGCCAAGCCTCGCGCGGGGGGAATTACGAGCAGTACTTC